This T cell receptor beta chain stems from a study of response to subunit inactivated influenza vaccine. A single record per CDR3 protein comes from TCRdb applying MiXCR to the RT-PCR reads. Among some 850,000 distinct CDR3 sequences listed, approximately 17% were seen once. This clonotype occurred once. Its target is not known. One end of the junction does not line up with germline, which may come from a read error. Germline values: CDR1 SSHAT, CDR2 FNYEAQ (reference sequence). The CDR3 is 15 residues long. Overall study findings and caveats: The authors suggested that few new T cells are recruited per seasonal influenza vaccination.

Sample: PBMCs from blood, taken roughly 5 days after vaccination. This chain connects TRBV7-7 to TRBJ1-3; D may be TRBD1 (5 bases). The clonotype comes from a man aged 50 to 60 who received an inactivated influenza vaccine. The CDR3 here is CASSLGTAAGNTIYF. DNA for the CDR3: TGTGCTAGCAGCTTAGGGACGGCGGCCGGAAACACCATATATTTT.